These 12 T cell receptor beta chains came from one sample sequenced in a study of glioma-infiltrating T cells after dendritic cell vaccination. Time point noted: after dendritic cell vaccination, including at tumor progression/relapse. Clones were sequenced by immunoSEQ multiplex PCR, and TCRdb holds only the in-frame ones, with some missing. The sample carries 55,000 to 75,000 clones, around 85% recorded once. The sample in question was blood, obtained after dendritic cell vaccination. The receptor set was obtained from a human donor with glioblastoma.

J is TRBJ2-2 and V is TRBV5-1, with 9 bases lining up with TRBD2. There are 15 residues in the CDR3. Per germline, CDR1 SGHRS and CDR2 YFSETQ. The J segment lost 5 bases and the V segment lost 0 bases, leaving 2 bases of the junction unmatched. The CDR3 sequence: CASSLVAGGTGELFF. CDR3 in DNA: TGCGCCAGCAGCTTGGTCGCGGGGGGGACCGGGGAGCTGTTTTTT.

In its sample, this clone was seen once. V gene TRBV11-2 combines with J gene TRBJ2-5; perhaps TRBD2 as D (6 bases). Trimming removed 1 base from V and 4 bases from J, with 10 bases in between. The CDR3 length is 14 residues. Germline V lookup: CDR1 SGHAT, CDR2 FQNNGV. Written as DNA, the CDR3 is TGTGCCAGCAGCTTAGGGACGGAGGGAGAGACCCAGTACTTC. Translation: CASSLGTEGETQYF. Variable domain in full (rest from reference TRBV11-2 and TRBJ2-5): EAGVAQSPRYKIIEKRQSVAFWCNPISGHATLYWYQQILGQGPKLLIQFQNNGVVDDSQLPKDRFSAERLKGVDSTLKIQPAKLEDSAVYLCASSLGTEGETQYFGPGTRLLVL.

This chain links TRBV4-1 with TRBJ2-2, with D possibly TRBD2 on 7 matching bases. The length of the CDR3 is 17 residues. Germline values: CDR1 MGHRA, CDR2 YSYEKL. Trimming took 4 bases from V and 9 from J, leaving 24 bases between them. The CDR3 nucleotides are TGCGCCAGCAGCCGAGAACCCACCGGGGGGCTCGACCGGGAGCTGTTTTTT. Its translation: CASSREPTGGLDRELFF.

The chain carries TRBV18 and TRBJ1-4; the D gene is possibly TRBD1 (5 bases). The germline CDR1 and CDR2 sequences are KGHSH and LQKENI. The CDR3 consists of 16 residues. Deletions cut 3 bases from V and 2 bases from J, with 13 bases between. The CDR3 sequence is CASSPNSRVTNEKLFF. DNA of the CDR3: TGTGCCAGCTCACCGAACTCCAGGGTTACTAATGAAAAACTGTTTTTT.

J is TRBJ1-3 and V is TRBV2, with D tentatively TRBD1 (5 bases). The length of the CDR3 is 15 residues. Germline V CDR1 and CDR2: SNHLY, FYNNEI. The V end lost 5 bases, the J end lost 6 bases, and 17 bases lay between the germline ends. CDR3 region: CASSKQEVNANTIYF. Here the CDR3 DNA reads TGTGCCAGCAGTAAACAGGAAGTTAATGCAAACACCATATATTTT. The full variable domain, its missing parts supplied by reference TRBV2 and TRBJ1-3, is EPEVTQTPSHQVTQMGQEVILRCVPISNHLYFYWYRQILGQKVEFLVSFYNNEISEKSEIFDDQFSVERPDGSNFTLKIRSTKLEDSAMYFCASSKQEVNANTIYFGEGSWLTVV.

The V call is TRBV15, the J call TRBJ2-7; possibly TRBD2 for D (6 bases). Germline CDR1 reads LNHNV; CDR2 reads YYDKDF (reference sequence). This CDR3 contains 15 residues. The V end lost 4 bases, the J end lost 0 bases, and 13 bases lay between the germline ends. The CDR3 protein is CATSNPGLTSYEQYF. CDR3 nucleotides: TGTGCCACCAGCAACCCGGGACTGACCTCCTACGAGCAGTACTTC.

The chain uses TRBV18 and TRBJ1-5, with D unresolved. Germline lookup yields CDR1 KGHSH and CDR2 LQKENI. CDR3 size: 17 residues. With 2 bases removed from V and 2 bases from J, the gap between germline ends came to 16 bases. Here the CDR3 reads CASSPTFSGVGNQPQHF. CDR3 DNA sequence: TGTGCCAGCTCACCAACTTTCTCGGGAGTTGGCAATCAGCCCCAGCATTTT.

The chain combines TRBV6-5 with TRBJ1-1; TRBD1 matches at 7 bases. This CDR3 has 15 amino acids. Per the germline V gene, CDR1 is MNHEY and CDR2 is SVGAGI. V trimming: 5 bases; J trimming: 3 bases; junction bases outside the gene matches: 9. The CDR3 loop reads CASSPKGRGDTEAFF. CDR3 in DNA: TGTGCCAGCAGTCCTAAGGGCAGGGGGGACACTGAAGCTTTCTTT.

Here the CDR3 DNA reads TGTGCCAGCAGCAAACAACCGGGACAGGCCAGCTACGAGCAGTACTTC. As protein: CASSKQPGQASYEQYF. This chain links TRBV7-2 with TRBJ2-7, with 8 nucleotides matching TRBD1. Germline loops: CDR1 SGHTA, CDR2 FQGNSA. V was clipped by 5 bases and J by 3 bases; unmatched bases: 12. The CDR3 has 16 amino acids.

The chain has TRBV4-3 and TRBJ2-7; 10 bases agree with TRBD2. CDR1 LGHNA and CDR2 YSLEER come from the germline V gene. This CDR3 comprises 14 residues. V was clipped by 6 bases and J by 2 bases; unmatched bases: 4. The CDR3 region is CASSLSGGAYEQYF. As DNA, the CDR3 is TGCGCCAGCAGTCTGAGCGGGGGGGCCTACGAGCAGTACTTC.

The chain recombines TRBV2 with TRBJ2-1; a weak D match, TRBD1 (6 bases). Per germline, CDR1 SNHLY and CDR2 FYNNEI. This CDR3 spans 14 amino acids. V gave up 5 bases and J gave up 7 bases, with 15 bases separating them. DNA of the CDR3: TGTGCCAGCAGTCAGGTGCCCAGGGGAAATGAGCAGTTCTTC. This codes for CASSQVPRGNEQFF.

This chain connects TRBV19 to TRBJ2-2, with 11 bases matching TRBD1. Trimming cost V 6 bases and J 0 bases; bases outside gene matches: 15. CDR1 is LNHDA and CDR2 is SQIVND in the germline V gene (reference sequence). CDR3 length: 20 amino acids. The CDR3 is CASRHGQGAFFVPNTGELFF. In nucleotides, the CDR3 is TGTGCCAGTAGACATGGACAGGGGGCTTTTTTTGTCCCGAACACCGGGGAGCTGTTTTTT.